The next 14 T cell receptor beta chains were all read from a single sample in a study of T cell responses to AZD1222 COVID-19 vaccine. Using immunoSEQ multiplex PCR, the repertoire was profiled, and TCRdb retains in-frame clones only, with some absent. The sample carries about 57,000 clones, more than 75% recorded once. Sequencing was performed on peripheral blood, taken on day 0 of AZD1222 vaccination. The receptors were gathered from an adult in good health.

The J gene is TRBJ2-5, the V gene TRBV7-2; a possible D gene is TRBD2 (6 bases). The length of the CDR3 is 13 residues. V was pared by 4 bases and J by 4 bases, with 10 bases between. Germline loops: CDR1 SGHTA, CDR2 FQGNSA. DNA of the CDR3: TGTGCCAGCAGCTCCCGGGACTTAGAGACCCAGTACTTC. Translated, it gives CASSSRDLETQYF.

V gene TRBV4-3 combines with J gene TRBJ2-7; D might be TRBD1 (5 bases). The CDR3 covers 15 residues. Between the trimmed V and J ends, which lost 4 bases and 3 bases, there was a span of 16 bases. In germline, CDR1 is LGHNA, CDR2 YSLEER. In DNA form, the CDR3 reads TGCGCCAGCAGCCCCAGGGAAGACGGGCTCTACGAGCAGTACTTC. It is translated as CASSPREDGLYEQYF.

The chain joins TRBV24-1 to TRBJ1-1; 7 bases fit TRBD1. The CDR3 is 14 residues long. From germline, CDR1 is KGHDR and CDR2 SFDVKD. The V and J ends lost 6 bases and 0 bases, in that order; junction bases with no gene match: 3. In DNA form, the CDR3 reads TGTGCCACCAGTAGACAGGGAATGAACACTGAAGCTTTCTTT. Amino acids: CATSRQGMNTEAFF.

The genes are TRBV19 and TRBJ2-5; 14 positions agree with TRBD2. The CDR3 has 17 amino acids. The germline gives CDR1 LNHDA, CDR2 SQIVND (reference sequence). The trim removed 5 bases at V and 2 bases at J, leaving 7 bases unmatched. CDR3 coding DNA: TGTGCCAGTAGTCAGGGACTAGCGGGAGTGTGGCAAGAGACCCAGTACTTC. Its protein product is CASSQGLAGVWQETQYF.

This chain uses TRBV28 with TRBJ2-1; D is ambiguous. Germline values: CDR1 MDHEN, CDR2 SYDVKM. V was shortened by 3 bases and J by 15 bases, with 12 bases between the two germline ends. The CDR3 has 11 amino acids. DNA for the CDR3: TGTGCCAGCAGTTTCTGGCCGGCCTGGTTCTTC. This gives the protein CASSFWPAWFF.

The V and J genes are TRBV28 and TRBJ1-2, with TRBD1 identical over 7 bases. There are 15 residues in the CDR3. CDR1 and CDR2 from the germline V gene are MDHEN and SYDVKM. V gave up 6 bases and J gave up 8 bases; unmatched junction bases: 15. The CDR3 spells CASRETGAAARGYTF. The CDR3 DNA reads as TGTGCCAGCAGAGAAACAGGGGCCGCGGCGAGGGGCTACACCTTC.

V usage is TRBV28 and J usage is TRBJ1-2, with D uncertain. From germline, CDR1 is MDHEN and CDR2 SYDVKM. V shed 3 bases and J shed 5 bases, with 19 bases lying between them. The CDR3 runs 16 residues. CDR3 DNA: TGTGCCAGCAGTTTGCGCAGCTATTCCGTTCCTTATGGCTACACCTTC. It translates to CASSLRSYSVPYGYTF.

V usage is TRBV18 and J usage is TRBJ1-1; no reliable D call. The V and J ends lost 0 bases and 4 bases respectively, with 6 bases between them. In germline, CDR1 is KGHSH, CDR2 LQKENI. The CDR3 extends over 13 amino acids. Here the CDR3 reads CASSPPVITEAFF. CDR3 nucleotide sequence: TGTGCCAGCTCACCACCGGTCATCACTGAAGCTTTCTTT.

The chain is built from TRBV19 and TRBJ1-2; perhaps TRBD1 as D (6 bases). From germline, CDR1 is LNHDA and CDR2 SQIVND (reference sequence). The CDR3 has 15 residues. The V end lost 4 bases, the J end lost 9 bases, and 21 bases lay between the germline ends. The CDR3 region has the DNA TGTGCCAGTAGTAGGGGAGTGTGGCAGGGGAAAAGCTACACCTTC. Amino acids: CASSRGVWQGKSYTF.

The rearrangement uses TRBV9 and TRBJ1-2; 7 bases agree with TRBD1. This CDR3 is 14 amino acids long. Trimming removed 3 bases from V and 4 bases from J; junction bases left unmatched: 6. The V gene's germline CDR1 is SGDLS and CDR2 YYNGEE. In DNA, the CDR3 is TGTGCCAGCAGCGACGACAGGGCAGGCTATGGCTACACCTTC. Translation gives CASSDDRAGYGYTF.

The chain carries TRBV28 and TRBJ1-5; D is possibly TRBD1 (5 bases). Germline values: CDR1 MDHEN, CDR2 SYDVKM. The CDR3 sequence is 15 residues long. Trimming shortened V by 3 bases and J by 5 bases, and 14 bases separated the two germline ends. CDR3 loop: CASSFGVRDDQPQHF. The CDR3 nucleotides read TGTGCCAGCAGTTTCGGGGTCCGGGACGATCAGCCCCAGCATTTT.

This chain links TRBV6-5 with TRBJ1-6; 10 bases match TRBD1. The junction had 6 bases not matched to a gene; V was cut back by 6 bases and J by 7 bases. CDR3 length: 15 residues. Germline lookup yields CDR1 MNHEY and CDR2 SVGAGI. The CDR3 is CASRGKDRGNSPLHF. The CDR3 DNA sequence: TGTGCCAGCAGAGGGAAGGACAGGGGGAATTCACCCCTCCACTTT.

The chain carries TRBV28 and TRBJ1-5; the D is unclear. The CDR3 spans 15 residues. Trimming removed 6 bases from V and 2 bases from J, with 14 bases in between. CDR1 MDHEN and CDR2 SYDVKM come from the germline V gene. CDR3 nucleotides: TGTGCCAGCAGCCTAATGAGGGAACGCAATCAGCCCCAGCATTTT. This gives the protein CASSLMRERNQPQHF.

The chain is built from TRBV27 and TRBJ2-1, with 9 bases aligning to TRBD1. Germline V gene sequence: CDR1 MNHEY, CDR2 SMNVEV (reference sequence). The CDR3 sequence is 17 residues long. The V segment lost 4 bases and the J segment 3 bases; nucleotides outside the gene matches: 10. The CDR3 DNA reads as TGTGCCAGCAGTTCGTCCCCCGGGACAGGGAACTACAATGAGCAGTTCTTC. It yields the protein CASSSSPGTGNYNEQFF.